The text below deals with one TCR beta chain. Its target is unknown. This sample is drawn from a study of radiation and T cells in renal cell carcinoma. Whole-study findings and limits: No pretreatment tumor biopsies were available for baseline clonotypes.

The CDR3 spans 12 residues. Germline lookup yields CDR1 KGHSH and CDR2 LQKENI. The V gene lost 2 bases and the J gene lost 7 bases, with 6 bases spanning the gap. Documented time point: blood 2 weeks post-SBRT. Treatment of the sample: 15 Gy SBRT to primary tumor, nephrectomy 4 weeks later. Using immunoSEQ multiplex PCR, the repertoire was profiled, and TCRdb retains in-frame clones only, with some absent. The table shows 120,000 or so clones, with roughly four fifths occurring only once. The sample consisted of blood, taken from a patient whose treatment included radiotherapy and nephrectomy. The sequence came from a woman aged 60-75 years with renal cell carcinoma. V is TRBV18 and J is TRBJ2-1; either TRBD1 or TRBD2 may supply D (5 bases each). The chain's CDR3 is CASSPEGNEQFF. In DNA, the CDR3 is TGTGCCAGCTCACCAGAGGGGAATGAGCAGTTCTTC.